This T cell receptor (beta chain) was identified during a study of T cells expressing NK-cell markers. Study-level background: With respect to HCMV, most of the eight sequenced donors were seropositive, and one was seronegative.

Germline CDR1 is SNHLY and CDR2 is FYNNEI. CDR3 size: 15 residues. From the 5' RACE reads, TCRdb lists one entry per CDR3 protein and no DNA. The repertoire table contains over 150,000 distinct CDR3 sequences. The source material was blood T cells: a sorted CD56 or NKG2C T cell subset, CD4+ or CD8+ T cells, or bulk PBMC T cells (not recorded which). The chain couples TRBV2 to TRBJ2-7; TCRdb's D call of TRBD1 is untestable without DNA. The sequence was obtained from a man aged 18-75 years in good health. This CDR3 is CASIPGQGRSYEQYF.